The 22 T cell receptor beta chains listed next were all sequenced from one sample in a study of blood T cells in healthy people across ages. It was with a sample-barcoded 5' primer and a J-beta primer mix that a second PCR of roughly 7 to 11 cycles was run. TCRdb re-called the 5' RACE reads through MiXCR, storing one row per CDR3 protein. The sample yields a few hundred thousand distinct CDR3 sequences, about 55% seen once. The specimen was blood. The receptors here all came from a man aged 55-75 years in good health.

There are a few counts of this clonotype. The rearrangement joins TRBV7-2 to TRBJ2-1; D ambiguous. Germline V gene lookup returns CDR1 SGHTA and CDR2 FQGNSA. The V end lost 5 bases, the J end lost 5 bases, and 19 bases lay between the germline ends. The CDR3 totals 16 residues. The CDR3 DNA follows: TGTGCCAGCAGCCCAGGCCTGGTGCGGAGCAACAATGAGCAGTTCTTC. Protein product: CASSPGLVRSNNEQFF.

This clonotype was detected only a few times. The genes are TRBV24-1 and TRBJ2-3, with TRBD2 identical over 9 bases. V was clipped by 2 bases and J by 3 bases; unmatched bases: 5. This CDR3 is 16 amino acids long. Germline CDR1 and CDR2: KGHDR and SFDVKD. The CDR3 DNA sequence: TGTGCCACCAGTGATTCGACTAGCGGCATTACAGATACGCAGTATTTT. Translated: CATSDSTSGITDTQYF.

CDR3 sequence (DNA): TGCAGCGCGCGACAGGGGGCGAGGGAAAAACTGTTTTTT. It encodes CSARQGAREKLFF. The chain employs TRBV29-1 and TRBJ1-4, with TRBD1 matching 10 bases. This CDR3 contains 13 residues. Germline V gives CDR1 SQVTM, CDR2 ANQGSEA. The ends lost 7 bases at V and 8 bases at J; junction bases unmatched: 7.

The V call is TRBV5-1, the J call TRBJ1-1; D ambiguous. Germline V gene sequence: CDR1 SGHRS, CDR2 YFSETQ. V was trimmed by 5 bases and J by 1 base, leaving 9 bases between them. The CDR3 spans 13 residues. The CDR3 coding sequence is TGCGCCAGCAGGGTGACACAGAACACTGAAGCTTTCTTT. It codes for CASRVTQNTEAFF.

The chain links TRBV20-1 to TRBJ2-1; TRBD2 agrees at 11 bases. The CDR3 is made up of 15 amino acids. V dropped 8 bases and J dropped 7; count of bases not matched to a gene: 13. Germline V lookup: CDR1 DFQATT, CDR2 SNEGSKA (reference sequence). CDR3 loop: CSTSIAGGLVNEQFF. The CDR3 region has the DNA TGCAGTACTTCTATAGCGGGGGGGCTGGTAAATGAGCAGTTCTTC.

The chain employs TRBV28 and TRBJ2-3, with D possibly matching TRBD2 (5 bases). Germline CDR1 and CDR2: MDHEN and SYDVKM. The ends were cut back, 6 bases at V and 6 bases at J, with 16 bases in the middle. The CDR3 length is 14 residues. CDR3 region: CASSAGPEADTQYF. As DNA, the CDR3 is TGTGCCAGCAGCGCTGGGCCGGAGGCCGATACGCAGTATTTT. Supplemented by reference TRBV28 and TRBJ2-3, the full variable domain reads DVKVTQSSRYLVKRTGEKVFLECVQDMDHENMFWYRQDPGLGLRLIYFSYDVKMKEKGDIPEGYSVSREKKERFSLILESASTNQTSMYLCASSAGPEADTQYFGPGTRLTVL.

This clonotype showed up just once. J is TRBJ2-5 and V is TRBV14; 7 bases are shared with TRBD2. The J call could be wrong; TRBJ2-7 is a better fit for the DNA end. Germline V gene data show CDR1 as SGHDN and CDR2 as FVKESK. The CDR3 is 14 residues long. The CDR3 sequence: CASSQASGPYEQYF. As DNA, the CDR3 is TGTGCCAGCAGCCAAGCTAGCGGACCCTACGAGCAGTACTTC.

This clonotype was observed at least ten times. V and J are TRBV10-3 and TRBJ2-1; D remains ambiguous. Germline V gene lookup returns CDR1 ENHRY and CDR2 SYGVKD. The germline V and J ends were trimmed by 8 bases and 2 bases, with 10 bases remaining between them. This CDR3 contains 13 residues. CDR3 amino acids: CAIGIGPYNEQFF. The CDR3 DNA follows: TGTGCCATCGGAATAGGACCCTACAATGAGCAGTTCTTC.

The chain employs TRBV2 and TRBJ2-3, with a tentative D call TRBD2 (5 bases). Trimming stripped 6 bases from V and 6 bases from J, with 13 bases between. The CDR3 length is 13 residues. CDR1 is SNHLY, CDR2 FYNNEI, per germline. The CDR3 sequence: CASSNRGGDTQYF. The CDR3 coding sequence is TGTGCCAGCAGCAATCGAGGCGGGGATACGCAGTATTTT. The variable domain in full, completed from reference TRBV2 and TRBJ2-3, reads EPEVTQTPSHQVTQMGQEVILRCVPISNHLYFYWYRQILGQKVEFLVSFYNNEISEKSEIFDDQFSVERPDGSNFTLKIRSTKLEDSAMYFCASSNRGGDTQYFGPGTRLTVL.

The V and J genes are TRBV15 and TRBJ2-2; D possibly corresponds to TRBD2 (5 bases). The germline gives CDR1 LNHNV, CDR2 YYDKDF (reference sequence). The V end was cut by 4 bases, the J end by 0 bases, with 9 bases between. This CDR3 contains 15 residues. The CDR3 loop reads CATSKSGANTGELFF. The CDR3 nucleotides read TGTGCCACCAGCAAGAGCGGAGCGAACACCGGGGAGCTGTTTTTT. Looking up the rest from reference TRBV15 and TRBJ2-2 gives the full variable domain: DAMVIQNPRYQVTQFGKPVTLSCSQTLNHNVMYWYQQKSSQAPKLLFHYYDKDFNNEADTPDNFQSRRPNTSFCFLDIRSPGLGDTAMYLCATSKSGANTGELFFGEGSRLTVL.

The chain links TRBV6-5 to TRBJ1-1; D unresolved. The germline CDR1 and CDR2 sequences are MNHEY and SVGAGI. V lost 2 bases and J lost 1, with 11 bases in between. The CDR3 has 15 residues. The CDR3 sequence: CASSYTRPANTEAFF. The CDR3 DNA sequence: TGTGCCAGCAGTTACACCCGCCCGGCGAACACTGAAGCTTTCTTT.

This chain links TRBV5-5 with TRBJ2-4; D not certain. The DNA end is more similar to TRBJ2-5, so the J call may be wrong. Looked up from germline, CDR1 is SGHKS and CDR2 is YYEKEE (reference sequence). The CDR3 loop spans 17 amino acids. DNA for the CDR3: TGTGCCAGCAGCATGAGAGTGGGTGACATTGGGATCGAGACCCAGTACTTC. Its protein product is CASSMRVGDIGIETQYF.

This chain connects TRBV3-1 to TRBJ1-4; D call uncertain. The CDR3 totals 15 residues. Per germline, CDR1 LGHDT and CDR2 YNNKEL (reference sequence). Deletions cut 4 bases from V and 8 bases from J, with 17 bases between. In DNA form, the CDR3 reads TGTGCCAGCAGCCTCCGGACCCCCCGTGACGAAAAACTGTTTTTT. Translating gives CASSLRTPRDEKLFF.

V and J are TRBV29-1 and TRBJ1-1; the match to TRBD1 covers 7 bases. The junction had 8 bases not matched to a gene; V was cut back by 0 bases and J by 10 bases. CDR1 is SQVTM, CDR2 ANQGSEA, per germline. The CDR3 length is 13 residues. CDR3 region: CSVEDANRGAAFF. CDR3 DNA sequence: TGCAGCGTTGAAGACGCTAACAGGGGTGCAGCTTTCTTT.

Comment on this clonotype: One end of the junction is discordant with germline, which a read error may explain. This chain's CDR3 is CASIGGVRTDMQYF. As DNA, the CDR3 is TGTGCCAGCATTGGCGGAGTGAGGACAGATATGCAGTATTTT. V gene TRBV12-3 or TRBV12-4 combines with J gene TRBJ2-3, with a weak D call TRBD1 (6 bases). The CDR3 is 14 amino acids.

The CDR3 here is CASSLQGTYNYGYTF. The CDR3, as DNA: TGTGCCAGCAGCTTACAGGGGACCTACAACTATGGCTACACCTTC. This chain links TRBV7-2 with TRBJ1-2; D is possibly TRBD1 (6 bases). The CDR3 spans 15 residues. Per the germline V gene, CDR1 is SGHTA and CDR2 is FQGNSA. The V gene lost 2 bases and the J gene lost 2 bases, with 12 bases spanning the gap.

The gene calls are TRBV7-2 and TRBJ2-2; D is perhaps TRBD2 (6 bases). The CDR3 is 18 amino acids. CDR1 is SGHTA, CDR2 FQGNSA, per germline. Trimming took off 1 base at V and 1 base at J, with 16 bases between the two ends. The CDR3 spells CASSLDRPLALNTGELFF. Written as DNA, the CDR3 is TGTGCCAGCAGCTTAGATCGTCCCCTAGCGCTGAACACCGGGGAGCTGTTTTTT. Together with reference TRBV7-2 and TRBJ2-2, the CDR3 gives the full variable domain: GAGVSQSPSNKVTEKGKDVELRCDPISGHTALYWYRQSLGQGLEFLIYFQGNSAPDKSGLPSDRFSAERTGGSVSTLTIQRTQQEDSAVYLCASSLDRPLALNTGELFFGEGSRLTVL.

This chain links TRBV20-1 with TRBJ1-2; no reliable D call. Germline V gene sequence: CDR1 DFQATT, CDR2 SNEGSKA (reference sequence). This CDR3 comprises 11 residues. V was cut by 2 bases and J by 6 bases, with 7 bases left in between. CDR3 DNA sequence: TGCAGTGCTAGATCCCGCCATGGCTACACCTTC. The encoded protein is CSARSRHGYTF.

The rearrangement links TRBV10-2 to TRBJ2-7; D unresolved. The V end was cut by 7 bases, the J end by 3 bases, with 16 bases between. The germline gives CDR1 WSHSY, CDR2 SAAADI. The CDR3 spans 14 residues. DNA of the CDR3: TGCGCCAGCACCGTAGGACCTCAATTCTACGAGCAGTACTTC. Protein: CASTVGPQFYEQYF.

This clonotype occurred many times. The chain joins TRBV2 to TRBJ2-3; the D is unclear. The V end was cut by 3 bases, the J end by 2 bases, with 6 bases between. The CDR3 loop spans 13 amino acids. CDR1 SNHLY and CDR2 FYNNEI come from the germline V gene. The CDR3 DNA is TGTGCCAGCAGTGACGGCACCACAGATACGCAGTATTTT. This codes for CASSDGTTDTQYF.

The chain links TRBV7-2 to TRBJ2-3; 8 positions match TRBD2. This CDR3 region has 17 residues. From germline, CDR1 is SGHTA and CDR2 FQGNSA. Trimming cost V 4 bases and J 8 bases; bases outside gene matches: 17. Here the CDR3 DNA reads TGTGCCAGCAGCTCGACGGGACTAGGAGGATCGGGGGGTACGCAGTATTTT. Residues: CASSSTGLGGSGGTQYF.

In this sample, this clonotype turned up a few times. The chain couples TRBV11-2 to TRBJ2-2; weak D call: TRBD2 (6 bases). Germline-derived CDR1 and CDR2 are SGHAT and FQNNGV. The length of the CDR3 is 18 residues. The germline V and J ends were trimmed by 5 bases and 2 bases, with 21 bases remaining between them. CDR3 residues: CASSPSWKGTSNTGELFF. CDR3 in DNA: TGTGCCAGCAGCCCCAGTTGGAAGGGGACTTCCAACACCGGGGAGCTGTTTTTT.